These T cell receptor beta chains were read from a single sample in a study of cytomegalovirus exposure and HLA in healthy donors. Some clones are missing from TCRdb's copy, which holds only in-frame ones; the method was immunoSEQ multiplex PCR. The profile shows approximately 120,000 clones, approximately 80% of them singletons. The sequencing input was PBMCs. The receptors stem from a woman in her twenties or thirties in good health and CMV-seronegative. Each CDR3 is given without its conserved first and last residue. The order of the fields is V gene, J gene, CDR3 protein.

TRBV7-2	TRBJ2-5	ASSPRETQY
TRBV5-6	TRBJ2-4	ASSWGVGLGLKNIQY
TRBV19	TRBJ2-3	ATEGGGGTDTQY
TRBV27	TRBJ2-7	ASSPRTGG
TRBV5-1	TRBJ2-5	ASSLDSPVEETQY
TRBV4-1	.	ASSQGQQGATYEQY
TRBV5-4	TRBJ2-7	ASSLDVGGPSEQY
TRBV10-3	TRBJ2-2	AAGQGGNTGELF
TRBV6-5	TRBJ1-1	ASSRTGIEAF
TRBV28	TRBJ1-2	ASSLIGSASGGYT
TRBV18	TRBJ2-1	ASSPPTSDNEQF
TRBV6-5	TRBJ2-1	ASSYGRGEQF
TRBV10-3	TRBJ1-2	AISGRQGEAGYT
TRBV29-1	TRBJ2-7	SGQGTTDEQY
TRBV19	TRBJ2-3	ASAKSTQRDTQY
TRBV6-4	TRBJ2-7	ASSDGYTGIYEQY
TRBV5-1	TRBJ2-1	ASSPGLAGVNEQF
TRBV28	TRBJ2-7	ASSLVGGSIPYEQY
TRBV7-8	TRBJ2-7	ASSLVIGGTYEQY
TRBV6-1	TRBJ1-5	ASSAQGPQPQH
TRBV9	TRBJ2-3	ASSVFMGLTDTQY
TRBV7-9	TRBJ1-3	ASSLRRGNTIY
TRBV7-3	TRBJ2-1	ASSQVSGSDNEQF
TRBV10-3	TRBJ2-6	AISGGTVGRPSGANVLT
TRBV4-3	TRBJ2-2	ASSQDLSRAGELF
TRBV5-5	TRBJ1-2	ASSLLGHGVYQGGYT
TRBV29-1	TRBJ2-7	SVEGGVGEQY
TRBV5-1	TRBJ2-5	ASSLEGTSQETQY
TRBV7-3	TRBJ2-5	ASSLTQRSPRN
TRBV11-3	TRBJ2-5	ASSFGLAGAQETQY
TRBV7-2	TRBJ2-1	ASSLAASTGNEQF
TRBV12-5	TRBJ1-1	ASGLAVGQGNTEAF
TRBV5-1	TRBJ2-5	ASTSVQGGETQY
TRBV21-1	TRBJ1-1	ASSNREGLNTEAF
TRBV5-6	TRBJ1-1	ASSYAGGGNTEAF